The subject of this entry is one TCR beta chain. Its antigen is not known. This sample's TCRbeta library carried unique molecular identifier barcodes. TCRdb reprocessed the PCR reads with MiXCR, giving one entry per CDR3 protein. The data contain more than 500,000 distinct CDR3 sequences, 11% of them singletons. This entry is derived from a study of T-cell reconstitution after alpha-beta-depleted transplantation in children. Study-wide results and caveats: About two months after transplant, alpha-beta T cells reportedly came from several hundred expanded graft clones.

V trimming: 6 bases; J trimming: 6 bases; junction bases outside the gene matches: 8. The CDR3 loop spans 13 amino acids. Germline-derived CDR1 and CDR2 are SGHRS and YFSETQ. The chain employs TRBV5-1 and TRBJ1-1, with 7 bases identical to TRBD1. The source is a female patient aged 2-10 years who had a stem cell transplant for aplastic anemia, so the T cells may come from the graft donor. Sequencing was performed on PBMCs, mostly from graft donor cells, taken 180 days after TCRalphabeta/CD19-depleted stem cell transplant. CDR3 sequence reads: CASTPTGRSEAFF. CDR3 nucleotides: TGCGCCAGCACCCCGACAGGGCGATCTGAAGCTTTCTTT.